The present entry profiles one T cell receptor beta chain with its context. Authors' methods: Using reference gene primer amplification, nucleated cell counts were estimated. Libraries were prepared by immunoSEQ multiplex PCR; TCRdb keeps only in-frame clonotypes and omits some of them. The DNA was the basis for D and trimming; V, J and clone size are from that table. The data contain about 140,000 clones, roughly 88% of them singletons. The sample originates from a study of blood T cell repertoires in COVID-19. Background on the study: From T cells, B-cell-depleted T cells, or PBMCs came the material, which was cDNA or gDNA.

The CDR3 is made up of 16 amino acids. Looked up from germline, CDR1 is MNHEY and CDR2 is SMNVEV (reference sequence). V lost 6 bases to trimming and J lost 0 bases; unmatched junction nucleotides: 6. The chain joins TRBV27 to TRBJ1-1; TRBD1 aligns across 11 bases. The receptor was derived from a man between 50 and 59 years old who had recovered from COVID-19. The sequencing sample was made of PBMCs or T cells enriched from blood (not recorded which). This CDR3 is CASREWTGGMNTEAFF. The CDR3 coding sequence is TGTGCCAGCAGGGAATGGACAGGGGGCATGAACACTGAAGCTTTCTTT.